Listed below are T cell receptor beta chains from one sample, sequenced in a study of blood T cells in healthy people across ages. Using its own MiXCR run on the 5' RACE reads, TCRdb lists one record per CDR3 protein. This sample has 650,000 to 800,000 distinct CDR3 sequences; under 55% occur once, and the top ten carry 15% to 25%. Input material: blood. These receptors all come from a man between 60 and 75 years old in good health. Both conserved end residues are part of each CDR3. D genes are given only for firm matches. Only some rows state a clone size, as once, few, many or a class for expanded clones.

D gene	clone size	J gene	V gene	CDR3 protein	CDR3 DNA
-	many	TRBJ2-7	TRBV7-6	CASSQSVSWSYEQYF	TGTGCCAGCAGTCAAAGCGTCTCGTGGTCCTACGAGCAGTACTTC
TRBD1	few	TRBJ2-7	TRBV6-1	CASSESVTGYSYEQYF	TGTGCCAGCAGTGAATCGGTGACAGGGTATTCCTACGAGCAGTACTTC
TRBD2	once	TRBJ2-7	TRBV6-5	CASSYRGSGVYEQYF	TGTGCCAGCAGTTACCGGGGTAGCGGGGTGTACGAGCAGTACTTC
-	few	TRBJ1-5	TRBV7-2	CASSNGPRNNQPQHF	TGTGCCAGCAGCAACGGGCCTAGGAACAATCAGCCCCAGCATTTT
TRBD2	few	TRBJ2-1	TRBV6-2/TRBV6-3	CASSYSPSGGPGYNEQFF	TGTGCCAGCAGTTACTCTCCTAGCGGGGGGCCAGGGTACAATGAGCAGTTCTTC
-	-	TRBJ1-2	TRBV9	CANSVGFLDGYTF	TGTGCCAACAGCGTAGGGTTCCTGGATGGCTACACCTTC
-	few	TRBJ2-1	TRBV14	CASSQRTVYNEQFF	TGTGCCAGCAGCCAAAGGACGGTTTACAATGAGCAGTTCTTC
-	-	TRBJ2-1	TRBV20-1	CSARGPLTGRDNEQFF	TGCAGTGCTAGAGGCCCCCTGACTGGGAGAGACAATGAGCAGTTCTTC
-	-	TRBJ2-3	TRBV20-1	CSARVPGGLHTQYF	TGCAGTGCTAGAGTACCGGGGGGCCTGCATACGCAGTATTTT
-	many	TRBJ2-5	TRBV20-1	CSAYGGVQETQYF	TGCAGTGCCTACGGTGGGGTACAAGAGACCCAGTACTTC
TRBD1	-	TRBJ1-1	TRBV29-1	CSASQGESTEAFF	TGCAGCGCTTCACAGGGGGAATCCACTGAAGCTTTCTTT
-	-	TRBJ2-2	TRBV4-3	CASSQAEGGLGTGELFF	TGCGCCAGCAGCCAAGCTGAGGGGGGGCTTGGCACCGGGGAGCTGTTTTTT
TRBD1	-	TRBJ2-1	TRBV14	CASSQDPRTGYNEQFF	TGTGCCAGCAGCCAAGATCCCCGGACAGGGTACAATGAGCAGTTCTTC
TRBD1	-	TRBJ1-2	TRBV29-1	CSVGGQGDGYTF	TGCAGCGTTGGAGGACAGGGGGACGGCTACACCTTC
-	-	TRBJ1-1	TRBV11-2	CASSLRRGDTEAFF	TGTGCCAGCAGCTTGAGAAGGGGAGACACTGAAGCTTTCTTT
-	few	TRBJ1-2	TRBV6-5	CASSYKGLYGYTF	TGTGCCAGCAGTTACAAGGGGTTGTATGGCTACACCTTC
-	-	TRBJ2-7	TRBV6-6	CASTQGILLAYEQYF	TGTGCCAGCACCCAGGGCATATTGTTGGCTTATGAGCAGTACTTC